These 32 T cell receptor beta chains were all obtained from the same sample, sequenced in a study of patients and donors after allogeneic stem cell transplantation. TCRdb re-called the RT-PCR reads with MiXCR, one entry per CDR3 protein. The data contain about 150,000 distinct CDR3 sequences, about 24% of them singletons. Sequencing was done on a sample of blood, either unsorted or a sorted T cell fraction (not recorded which). Receptor source: a human donor who was either an allogeneic HSCT recipient or a stem cell or donor lymphocyte infusion donor (not recorded which). It is not recorded whose cells these are; they may come from a transplant donor.

The V gene is TRBV25-1, the J gene TRBJ2-7; 10 positions agree with TRBD1. The CDR3 extends over 14 amino acids. CDR1 is MGHDK, CDR2 SYGVNS, per germline. V shed 4 bases, J shed 2 bases, and the junction held 2 bases outside the gene matches. CDR3 DNA sequence: TGTGCCAGCAGTGCCGGGACAGGGGCCTACGAGCAGTACTTC. Its protein product is CASSAGTGAYEQYF.

This clonotype was seen only once. The chain couples TRBV29-1 to TRBJ2-1; 8 positions match TRBD2. CDR3 length equals 15 residues. V lost 3 bases to trimming and J lost 8 bases; unmatched junction nucleotides: 12. In germline, CDR1 is SQVTM, CDR2 ANQGSEA. This CDR3 is CSVEASGLLVDEQFF. The CDR3 coding sequence is TGCAGCGTTGAGGCTAGCGGGCTTCTCGTCGATGAGCAGTTCTTC.

This sequence joins TRBV20-1 and TRBJ1-4, with D uncertain. Germline V gene data show CDR1 as DFQATT and CDR2 as SNEGSKA (reference sequence). This CDR3 spans 14 amino acids. Deletions cut 0 bases from V and 4 bases from J, with 9 bases between. The DNA of the CDR3 is TGCAGTGCTAGAGATACGAAGAATAATGAAAAACTGTTTTTT. Encoded protein: CSARDTKNNEKLFF.

The table lists this clonotype with a few counts. J is TRBJ2-7 and V is TRBV20-1; D ambiguous. Germline CDR1 is DFQATT and CDR2 is SNEGSKA (reference sequence). The germline V and J ends were trimmed by 4 bases and 3 bases, with 10 bases remaining between them. The CDR3 loop spans 12 amino acids. The CDR3 spells CSAKVWDYEQYF. As DNA, the CDR3 is TGCAGTGCTAAGGTTTGGGACTACGAGCAGTACTTC.

This clonotype occurred a few times. V usage is TRBV7-9 and J usage is TRBJ2-1; D not certain. V was pared by 3 bases and J by 4 bases, with 13 bases between. Germline-derived CDR1 and CDR2 are SEHNR and FQNEAQ (reference sequence). The CDR3 covers 15 residues. Here the CDR3 DNA reads TGTGCCAGCAGCTTTCGTAATGAGCCGTACAATGAGCAGTTCTTC. Its translation is CASSFRNEPYNEQFF.

Only a few counts were recorded for this clonotype. V gene TRBV20-1 combines with J gene TRBJ2-5; 7 nucleotides agree with TRBD1. Germline V lookup: CDR1 DFQATT, CDR2 SNEGSKA (reference sequence). This CDR3 spans 12 amino acids. The trim removed 6 bases at V and 5 bases at J, leaving 6 bases unmatched. CDR3 nucleotide sequence: TGCAGTGCAAGGACAGGTTTCGAGACCCAGTACTTC. Its protein is CSARTGFETQYF.

The chain links TRBV5-1 to TRBJ2-5; D gene unclear. The V and J ends lost 0 bases and 3 bases respectively, with 6 bases between them. The germline CDR1 and CDR2 sequences are SGHRS and YFSETQ. The CDR3 has 13 residues. In DNA form, the CDR3 reads TGCGCCAGCAGCTTGGCTCGGGAAGAGACCCAGTACTTC. As protein: CASSLAREETQYF.

In this sample, this clonotype turned up a few times. The DNA for the CDR3 is TGTGCCAGCAGCCAGACAGGGATCACTGAAGCTTTCTTT. Encoded protein: CASSQTGITEAFF. The chain has TRBV7-4 and TRBJ1-1; 7 bases align to TRBD1. Germline CDR1 reads SGHVT; CDR2 reads SQSDAQ. V lost 5 bases to trimming and J lost 4 bases; unmatched junction nucleotides: 4. The CDR3 sequence is 13 residues long.

This chain connects TRBV2 to TRBJ1-1, with D perhaps matching TRBD1 (6 bases). Germline V CDR1 and CDR2: SNHLY, FYNNEI. The CDR3 has 12 residues. Trimming took off 5 bases at V and 3 bases at J, with 7 bases between the two ends. CDR3 sequence: CASSHRDTEAFF. CDR3 coding DNA: TGTGCCAGCAGTCACAGGGACACTGAAGCTTTCTTT.

The gene calls are TRBV7-2 and TRBJ1-1; D is ambiguous. The germline CDR1 and CDR2 sequences are SGHTA and FQGNSA. V gave up 4 bases and J gave up 0 bases, with 9 bases separating them. This CDR3 contains 14 residues. Here the CDR3 DNA reads TGTGCCAGCAGCTCCACAACCCTGAACACTGAAGCTTTCTTT. Translating it yields CASSSTTLNTEAFF.

This clonotype was recorded once. The rearrangement uses TRBV5-1 and TRBJ2-3, with D unresolved. V lost 1 base to trimming and J lost 0 bases, with 6 bases between them. The CDR3 spans 14 residues. Per the germline V gene, CDR1 is SGHRS and CDR2 is YFSETQ. CDR3 DNA sequence: TGCGCCAGCAGCTTGTCTACTAGCACAGATACGCAGTATTTT. It translates to CASSLSTSTDTQYF.

This clonotype was seen only a few times. This rearrangement joins TRBV11-1 to TRBJ2-1; no clear D gene. Between the trimmed V and J ends, which lost 2 bases and 3 bases, there was a span of 14 bases. CDR3 size: 16 residues. The V gene's germline CDR1 is SGHAT and CDR2 FQDESV (reference sequence). The CDR3 is CASSLFSRQDYNEQFF. The CDR3 nucleotides read TGTGCCAGCAGCTTATTCTCTCGGCAGGACTACAATGAGCAGTTCTTC.

CDR3 nucleotides: TGCAGTAAGCGGGGGCCGGCCAATGAGCAGTTCTTC. It is translated as CSKRGPANEQFF. This chain connects TRBV20-1 to TRBJ2-1, with TRBD2 matching over 8 bases. The CDR3 sequence is 12 residues long. Germline V gene lookup returns CDR1 DFQATT and CDR2 SNEGSKA (reference sequence). Germline trimming cut 8 bases from V and 6 bases from J; bases unmatched to any gene: 6.

This clonotype was counted a few times. The rearrangement uses TRBV7-2 and TRBJ2-2, with 9 bases matching TRBD2. Germline CDR1 reads SGHTA; CDR2 reads FQGNSA. V lost 0 bases and J lost 0; bases outside the gene matches: 2. The CDR3 has 17 amino acids. CDR3 in amino acids: CASSLALAGPNTGELFF. CDR3 in DNA: TGTGCCAGCAGCTTAGCGCTAGCGGGGCCGAACACCGGGGAGCTGTTTTTT.

The sample holds a few counts of this clonotype. The chain couples TRBV10-3 to TRBJ2-7; 7 bases are a match to TRBD1. Losses at the gene ends were 4 bases for V and 3 bases for J; bases not matched to a gene: 12. Germline lookup yields CDR1 ENHRY and CDR2 SYGVKD. This CDR3 spans 16 amino acids. CDR3 nucleotides: TGTGCCATCAGTGGAATTACCGGGACAGCACGCTACGAGCAGTACTTC. Protein product: CAISGITGTARYEQYF.

This clonotype was counted between two and nine times. The chain links TRBV21-1 to TRBJ2-7; the DNA was not compared with TRBD2, the D call given in the table. TRBV21-1 is tagged as a pseudogene. This CDR3 is 16 amino acids long. Here the CDR3 reads CASSKSLAGGDDEQYF. The CDR3 nucleotides are TGTGCCAGCAGCAAATCACTAGCGGGAGGGGACGACGAGCAGTACTTC.

Ten or more counts support this clonotype. One end of the junction varies from germline; a read error may be responsible. The rearrangement links TRBV7-9 to TRBJ2-3; D is unresolved. Germline CDR1 and CDR2: SEHNR and FQNEAQ (reference sequence). The CDR3 totals 13 residues. DNA of the CDR3: TGCGCCAGCAGCCTCGGGAGCACAGATACGCAGTATTTT. This encodes CASSLGSTDTQYF. The variable domain in full, completed from reference TRBV7-9 and TRBJ2-3, reads DTGVSQNPRHKITKRGQNVTFRCDPISEHNRLYWYRQTLGQGPEFLTYFQNEAQLEKSRLLSDRFSAERPKGSFSTLEIQRTEQGDSAMYLCASSLGSTDTQYFGPGTRLTVL.

J is TRBJ2-7 and V is TRBV7-6, with 8 bases fitting TRBD1. Unmatched junction bases numbered 1, after V lost 0 bases and J lost 3 bases. Germline V gene sequence: CDR1 SGHVS, CDR2 FNYEAQ. The CDR3 is 14 amino acids. The CDR3 is CASSLAGTGYEQYF. The CDR3 nucleotides read TGTGCCAGCAGCTTAGCCGGGACAGGCTACGAGCAGTACTTC.

This chain joins TRBV30 and TRBJ2-5; D assignment may be TRBD1 or TRBD2 (7 bases each). V was cut by 0 bases and J by 5 bases, with 19 bases left in between. Germline V gene lookup returns CDR1 GTSNPN and CDR2 SVGIG (reference sequence). The CDR3 contains 16 residues. The CDR3 coding sequence is TGTGCCTGGAGTGTACCAGGGGGAGGGCCTCTTGAGACCCAGTACTTC. It codes for CAWSVPGGGPLETQYF.

With respect to this clonotype: The germline gene is not matched at one end of the junction; a read error may be the cause. This chain connects TRBV3-1 to TRBJ2-1; TRBD2 matches 10 bases. This CDR3 region has 14 residues. Germline V lookup: CDR1 LGHDT, CDR2 YNNKEL (reference sequence). Here the CDR3 reads CASSQGGAGGPMVF. Written as DNA, the CDR3 is TGTGCCAGCAGCCAAGGGGGAGCGGGAGGGCCTATGGTCTTC.

V and J are TRBV6-5 and TRBJ2-7; D perhaps matches TRBD2 (5 bases). V was clipped by 2 bases and J by 2 bases, with 10 bases between them. Looked up from germline, CDR1 is MNHEY and CDR2 is SVGAGI. This CDR3 is built from 14 residues. The CDR3 bases are TGTGCCAGCAGTTACCTCTCGGGGACCTACGAGCAGTACTTC. Translating it yields CASSYLSGTYEQYF.

The chain uses TRBV12-3 or TRBV12-4 and TRBJ2-3, with D possibly being TRBD1 or TRBD2 (6 bases each). V was cut by 6 bases and J by 2 bases, with 15 bases left in between. The CDR3 spans 15 residues. As DNA, the CDR3 is TGTGCCAGCAGCCTTGAAGGGGGGACCACAGATACGCAGTATTTT. Translated: CASSLEGGTTDTQYF.

The V gene is TRBV7-9, the J gene TRBJ2-3; a possible D gene is TRBD2 (6 bases). Germline CDR1 is SEHNR and CDR2 is FQNEAQ (reference sequence). The CDR3 sequence is 15 residues long. V gave up 4 bases and J gave up 6 bases, with 17 bases separating them. The CDR3 DNA reads as TGTGCCAGCAGCTCCCTTGGTCGGAGCGGGGATACGCAGTATTTT. Translated: CASSSLGRSGDTQYF.

This sequence joins TRBV3-1 and TRBJ2-2; weak D call: TRBD1 (6 bases). V was clipped by 2 bases and J by 4 bases, with 8 bases between them. This CDR3 comprises 14 residues. The germline CDR1 and CDR2 sequences are LGHDT and YNNKEL (reference sequence). In DNA, the CDR3 is TGTGCCAGCAGCCAAAACAGGGTCACCGGGGAGCTGTTTTTT. Protein sequence: CASSQNRVTGELFF.

The chain has TRBV4-1 and TRBJ1-1; a possible D gene is TRBD1 (6 bases). CDR3 length equals 15 residues. Trimming stripped 0 bases from V and 9 bases from J, with 17 bases between. CDR1 is MGHRA and CDR2 is YSYEKL in the germline V gene. CDR3 protein: CASSQDDARDKKAFF. The DNA for the CDR3 is TGCGCCAGCAGCCAAGACGACGCCCGGGACAAGAAAGCTTTCTTT.

Only a few counts were recorded for this clonotype. The V gene is TRBV27, the J gene TRBJ2-7; D is tentatively TRBD1 or TRBD2 (5 bases each). The CDR3 sequence is 15 residues long. The V gene lost 3 bases and the J gene lost 4 bases, with 16 bases spanning the gap. The germline CDR1 and CDR2 sequences are MNHEY and SMNVEV (reference sequence). The CDR3 is CASSLGPWTGYEQYF. In nucleotides, the CDR3 is TGTGCCAGCAGTTTGGGGCCCTGGACTGGTTACGAGCAGTACTTC.

This chain joins TRBV7-9 and TRBJ2-5; TRBD2 is a possible D gene (5 bases). Germline assignment: CDR1 SEHNR and CDR2 FQNEAQ (reference sequence). The V gene lost 1 base and the J gene lost 1 base, with 16 bases spanning the gap. The CDR3 runs to 17 residues. Here the CDR3 DNA reads TGTGCCAGCAGCTTAGTCGCTGCCACGGGAAGCCAAGAGACCCAGTACTTC. Its protein product is CASSLVAATGSQETQYF.

The chain couples TRBV18 to TRBJ2-4; 7 bases match TRBD1. CDR1 is KGHSH, CDR2 LQKENI, per germline. The length of the CDR3 is 12 residues. Trimming took 6 bases from V and 9 from J; bases not matched to a gene: 5. CDR3 in DNA: TGTGCCAGCTCCCACAGGGGCGTCATTCAGTACTTC. It translates to CASSHRGVIQYF.

DNA of the CDR3: TGCAGTGCTAGCCACTCGTCCGGGGCCCTTAATGAAAAACTGTTTTTT. It is translated as CSASHSSGALNEKLFF. The genes are TRBV20-1 and TRBJ1-4; TRBD1 is a possible D gene (5 bases). CDR3 length: 16 residues. CDR1 is DFQATT and CDR2 is SNEGSKA in the germline V gene (reference sequence). The V and J ends lost 3 bases and 4 bases respectively, with 18 bases between them.

The CDR3 DNA reads as TGCGCCAGCAGCGGACTAGCGGTAAGCTCCTACAATGAGCAGTTCTTC. It translates to CASSGLAVSSYNEQFF. V is TRBV5-1 and J is TRBJ2-1, with 10 bases identical to TRBD2. This CDR3 is 16 amino acids long. The germline V gene encodes CDR1 SGHRS and CDR2 YFSETQ. After removal of 4 bases from V and 0 bases from J, the junction contained 4 bases not matched to a gene.

The chain carries TRBV12-3 or TRBV12-4 and TRBJ1-4; no firm D call. Between the trimmed V and J ends, which lost 1 base and 4 bases, there was a span of 7 bases. This CDR3 spans 14 amino acids. The CDR3 coding sequence is TGTGCCAGCAGTTTAGTGGCCGGTAATGAAAAACTGTTTTTT. Amino acids: CASSLVAGNEKLFF.

This clonotype was seen more than once but under ten times. The chain recombines TRBV6-1 with TRBJ1-4; weak D call: TRBD1 (5 bases). Germline V gene lookup returns CDR1 MNHNS and CDR2 SASEGT. V dropped 8 bases and J dropped 0 bases, with 22 bases sitting between them. This CDR3 spans 18 amino acids. For the CDR3, the DNA is TGTGCCAGCCACGAGGGTTGGTTGCAGGGCGCAACTAATGAAAAACTGTTTTTT. Its translation: CASHEGWLQGATNEKLFF.